This T cell receptor (beta chain) was retrieved from a study of cytomegalovirus exposure and HLA in healthy donors. PCR was performed using 60 Vbeta and 13 Jbeta primers. Profiled with immunoSEQ multiplex PCR; TCRdb holds only in-frame clones, not every one. This sample has over 100,000 clones; roughly 85% occur once, and the top ten carry 1.5%. Healthy donors of bone marrow made up the group. The table lists this clone with a count of one. Antigen: not known. In germline, CDR1 is MNHNS, CDR2 SASEGT. V lost 10 bases, J lost 6 bases, and 11 bases stayed unmatched. The CDR3 is 14 residues long. Study results and caveats: Presence/absence analyses rested on an assumption that sequencing depth was roughly uniform across donors. There were a few CMV-associated chains whose specificity for CMV antigens was confirmed in vitro.

The specimen was PBMCs. This sequence joins TRBV6-1 and TRBJ1-4; 7 positions match TRBD1. The sequence derives from a man aged 35-49 years in good health and CMV-seronegative. The CDR3 loop reads CATLDRQLDEKLFF. In DNA, the CDR3 is TGTGCCACCCTGGACAGGCAACTCGATGAAAAACTGTTTTTT.